The present T cell receptor (beta chain) was sequenced within a study of liver allograft versus peripheral blood T cells. Study information: Peripheral blood of the recipients supplied T cell receptor repertoires that were compared with those in transplanted livers.

In this sample, this clonotype is medium-sized. Its specificity is unknown. Trimming took off 3 bases at V and 3 bases at J, with 14 bases between the two ends. The CDR3 has 16 residues. CDR1 and CDR2 from the germline V gene are MNHNS and SASEGT. TCRdb itself ran the reads through MiXCR, one entry per CDR3 protein. The sample gives 3,500 to 4,000 distinct CDR3 sequences, about 15% of which show up once; 4.2% is in the top ten. Study-wide results and caveats: As reported, T cell receptor repertoires inside liver allografts differed from those present in peripheral blood.

This sequence joins TRBV6-1 and TRBJ1-4, with TRBD1 as a possible D gene (6 bases). The source of this sequence is a human patient who had a liver transplant. Some T cells may have come from the graft donor. The CDR3 is CASSEGANLANEKLFF. The CDR3 DNA follows: TGTGCCAGCAGTGAGGGGGCCAACTTGGCTAATGAAAAACTGTTTTTT.